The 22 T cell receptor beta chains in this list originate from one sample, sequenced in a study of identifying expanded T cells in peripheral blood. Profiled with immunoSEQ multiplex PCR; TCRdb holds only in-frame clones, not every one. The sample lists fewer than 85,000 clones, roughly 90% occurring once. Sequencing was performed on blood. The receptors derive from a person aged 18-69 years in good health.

The CDR3, as DNA: TGTGCCAGTAGCCACCCTCTGAGAGATCTAGCGGGGAGCTCTGGGGCCAACGTCCTGACTTTC. As protein: CASSHPLRDLAGSSGANVLTF. V usage is TRBV19 and J usage is TRBJ2-6, with 9 bases identical to TRBD2. The CDR3 spans 21 residues. V shed 6 bases and J 0 bases; nucleotides not matched to a gene: 18. CDR1 and CDR2 (germline): LNHDA, SQIVND (reference sequence).

CDR3: CSVGDRGNDGYTF. DNA of the CDR3: TGCAGCGTTGGGGACAGGGGAAACGATGGCTACACCTTC. The J gene is TRBJ1-2, the V gene TRBV29-1; 10 positions agree with TRBD1. Looked up from germline, CDR1 is SQVTM and CDR2 is ANQGSEA. This CDR3 is 13 amino acids long. The ends lost 4 bases at V and 6 bases at J; junction bases unmatched: 5.

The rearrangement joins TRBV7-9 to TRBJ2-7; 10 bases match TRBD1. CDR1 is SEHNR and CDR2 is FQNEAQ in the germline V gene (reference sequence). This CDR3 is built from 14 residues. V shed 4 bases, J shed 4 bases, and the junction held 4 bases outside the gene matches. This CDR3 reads CASSSRQGAYEQYF. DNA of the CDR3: TGTGCCAGCAGCTCCAGACAGGGGGCTTACGAGCAGTACTTC.

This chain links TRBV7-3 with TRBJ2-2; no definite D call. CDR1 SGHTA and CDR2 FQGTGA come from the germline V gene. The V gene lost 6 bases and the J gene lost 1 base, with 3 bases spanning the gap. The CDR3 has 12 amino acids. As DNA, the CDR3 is TGTGCCAGCAGACTGAACACCGGGGAGCTGTTTTTT. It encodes CASRLNTGELFF.

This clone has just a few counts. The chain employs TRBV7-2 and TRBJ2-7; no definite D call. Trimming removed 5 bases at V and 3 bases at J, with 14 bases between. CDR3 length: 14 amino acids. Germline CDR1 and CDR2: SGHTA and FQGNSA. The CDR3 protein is CASSAEPGGYEQYF. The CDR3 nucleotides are TGTGCCAGCAGCGCCGAGCCCGGCGGCTACGAGCAGTACTTC.

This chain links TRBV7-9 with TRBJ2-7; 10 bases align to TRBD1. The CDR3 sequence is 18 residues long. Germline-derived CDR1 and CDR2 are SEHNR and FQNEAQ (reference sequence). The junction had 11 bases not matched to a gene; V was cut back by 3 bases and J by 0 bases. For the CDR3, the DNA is TGTGCCAGCAGCTTCCAACCCCCTGGGACAGGGGACTCCTACGAGCAGTACTTC. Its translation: CASSFQPPGTGDSYEQYF.

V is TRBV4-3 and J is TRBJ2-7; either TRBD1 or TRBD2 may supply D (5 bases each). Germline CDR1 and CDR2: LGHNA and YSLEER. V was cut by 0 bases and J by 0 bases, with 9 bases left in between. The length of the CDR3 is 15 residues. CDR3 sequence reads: CASSQEWDLSYEQYF. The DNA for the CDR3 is TGCGCCAGCAGCCAAGAGTGGGACCTCTCCTACGAGCAGTACTTC.

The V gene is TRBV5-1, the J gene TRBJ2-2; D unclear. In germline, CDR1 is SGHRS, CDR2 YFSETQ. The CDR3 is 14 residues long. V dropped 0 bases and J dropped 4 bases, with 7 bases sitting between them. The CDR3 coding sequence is TGCGCCAGCAGCTTGGAGGTGGGCACCGGGGAGCTGTTTTTT. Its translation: CASSLEVGTGELFF.

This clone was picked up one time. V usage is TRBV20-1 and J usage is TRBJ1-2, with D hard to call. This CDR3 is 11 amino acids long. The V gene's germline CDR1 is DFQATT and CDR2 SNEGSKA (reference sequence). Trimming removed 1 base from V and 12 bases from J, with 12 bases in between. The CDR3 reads CSARVEPQNTF. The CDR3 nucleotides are TGCAGTGCTAGAGTAGAACCCCAAAACACCTTC.

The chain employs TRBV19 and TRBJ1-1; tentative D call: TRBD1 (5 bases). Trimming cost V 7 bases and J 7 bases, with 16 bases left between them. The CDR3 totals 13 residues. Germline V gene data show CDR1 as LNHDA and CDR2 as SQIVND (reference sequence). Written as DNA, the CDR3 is TGTGCCAGTATCGGGGGAGACACTCGTGAAGCTTTCTTT. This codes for CASIGGDTREAFF. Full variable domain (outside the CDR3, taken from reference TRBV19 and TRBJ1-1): DGGITQSPKYLFRKEGQNVTLSCEQNLNHDAMYWYRQDPGQGLRLIYYSQIVNDFQKGDIAEGYSVSREKKESFPLTVTSAQKNPTAFYLCASIGGDTREAFFGQGTRLTVV.

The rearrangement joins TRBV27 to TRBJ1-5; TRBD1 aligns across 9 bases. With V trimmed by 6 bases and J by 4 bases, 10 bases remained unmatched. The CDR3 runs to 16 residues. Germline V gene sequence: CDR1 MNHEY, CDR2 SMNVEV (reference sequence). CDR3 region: CASRPPSGQGNQPQHF. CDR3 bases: TGTGCCAGCAGGCCTCCCTCGGGACAGGGAAATCAGCCCCAGCATTTT.

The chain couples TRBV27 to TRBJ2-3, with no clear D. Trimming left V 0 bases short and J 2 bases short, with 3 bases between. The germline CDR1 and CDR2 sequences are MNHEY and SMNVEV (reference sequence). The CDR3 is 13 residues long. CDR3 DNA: TGTGCCAGCAGTTTATCCTTCACAGATACGCAGTATTTT. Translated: CASSLSFTDTQYF.

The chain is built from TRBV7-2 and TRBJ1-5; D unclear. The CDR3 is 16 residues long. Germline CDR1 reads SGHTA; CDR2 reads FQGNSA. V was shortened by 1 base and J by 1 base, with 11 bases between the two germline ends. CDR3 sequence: CASSLVAQTSNQPQHF. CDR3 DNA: TGTGCCAGCAGCTTAGTCGCACAGACCAGCAATCAGCCCCAGCATTTT.

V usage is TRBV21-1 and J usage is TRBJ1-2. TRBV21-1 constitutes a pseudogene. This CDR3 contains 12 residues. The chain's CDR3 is CASFLGGNGYTF. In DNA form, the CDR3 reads TGTGCCAGCTTTCTGGGGGGTAATGGCTACACCTTC.

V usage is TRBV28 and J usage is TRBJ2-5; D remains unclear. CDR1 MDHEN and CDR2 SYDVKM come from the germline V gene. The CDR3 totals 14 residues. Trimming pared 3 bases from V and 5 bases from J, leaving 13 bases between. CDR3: CASSFGEMAETQYF. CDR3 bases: TGTGCCAGCAGTTTCGGAGAGATGGCGGAGACCCAGTACTTC.

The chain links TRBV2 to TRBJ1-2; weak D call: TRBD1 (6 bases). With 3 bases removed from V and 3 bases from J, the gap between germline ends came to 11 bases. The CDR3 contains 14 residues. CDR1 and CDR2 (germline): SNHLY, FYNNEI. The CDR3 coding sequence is TGTGCCAGCAGTGATCGGGGGGCTCACTATGGCTACACCTTC. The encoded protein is CASSDRGAHYGYTF.

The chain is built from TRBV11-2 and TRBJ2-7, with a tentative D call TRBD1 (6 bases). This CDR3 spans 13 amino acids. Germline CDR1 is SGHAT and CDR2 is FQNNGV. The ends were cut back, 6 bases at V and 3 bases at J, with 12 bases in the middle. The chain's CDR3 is CASRGDTYYEQYF. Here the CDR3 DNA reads TGTGCCAGCAGGGGGGACACCTACTACGAGCAGTACTTC.

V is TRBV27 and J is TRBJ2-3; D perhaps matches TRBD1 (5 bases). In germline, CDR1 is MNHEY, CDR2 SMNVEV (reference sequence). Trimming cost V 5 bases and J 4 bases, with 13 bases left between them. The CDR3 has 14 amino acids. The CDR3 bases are TGTGCCAGCAGTGAAGTCTGGGGCGCAGATACGCAGTATTTT. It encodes CASSEVWGADTQYF.

This CDR3 is CASSLGTGGGYEQYF. The CDR3 DNA sequence: TGCGCCAGCAGCCTTGGGACAGGGGGCGGCTACGAGCAGTACTTC. The rearrangement uses TRBV5-1 and TRBJ2-7; TRBD1 aligns across 12 bases. Trimming removed 4 bases from V and 3 bases from J; junction bases left unmatched: 5. Germline loops: CDR1 SGHRS, CDR2 YFSETQ. The CDR3 is made up of 15 amino acids.

The CDR3: CAWSEGRAGELFF. The CDR3 nucleotides read TGTGCCTGGAGTGAAGGGAGGGCCGGGGAGCTGTTTTTT. The V and J genes are TRBV30 and TRBJ2-2; the match to TRBD2 covers 7 bases. This CDR3 has 13 residues. V dropped 1 base and J dropped 6; count of bases not matched to a gene: 2. CDR1 is GTSNPN and CDR2 is SVGIG in the germline V gene (reference sequence).

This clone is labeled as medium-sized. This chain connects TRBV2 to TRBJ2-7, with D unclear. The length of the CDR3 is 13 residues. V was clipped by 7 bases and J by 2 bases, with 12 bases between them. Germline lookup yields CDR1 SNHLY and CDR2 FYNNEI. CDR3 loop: CASTRTPTYEQYF. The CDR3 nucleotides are TGTGCCAGCACCAGGACCCCGACCTACGAGCAGTACTTC.

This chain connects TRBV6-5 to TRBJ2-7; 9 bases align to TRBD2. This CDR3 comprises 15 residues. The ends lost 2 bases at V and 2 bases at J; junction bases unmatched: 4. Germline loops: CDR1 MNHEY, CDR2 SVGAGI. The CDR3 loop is CASSYPLAGTYEQYF. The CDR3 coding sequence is TGTGCCAGCAGTTACCCACTAGCGGGCACCTACGAGCAGTACTTC.